Presented here are 31 T cell receptor beta chains from one specimen sequenced in a study of blood T cell repertoires in COVID-19. The assay was immunoSEQ multiplex PCR, and TCRdb's table has in-frame clones only and misses some. The sample holds 60,000 to 75,000 clones; under 80% are singletons and the top ten take about half. Sequenced: PBMCs or T cells enriched from blood (not recorded which). These receptors came from a woman aged 55-70 years who had been exposed to COVID-19.

The chain has TRBV11-2 and TRBJ2-7, with D possibly TRBD2 on 6 matching bases. CDR1 and CDR2 from the germline V gene are SGHAT and FQNNGV. The CDR3 sequence is 15 residues long. Trimming pared 3 bases from V and 3 bases from J, leaving 15 bases between. The CDR3 DNA sequence: TGTGCCAGCAGCTTCTCCGGGACTGGGGTCTACGAGCAGTACTTC. It translates to CASSFSGTGVYEQYF.

The CDR3 is CAWSEQGALNTEAFF. The CDR3 nucleotides are TGTGCCTGGAGTGAACAGGGGGCCCTGAACACTGAAGCTTTCTTT. This chain uses TRBV30 with TRBJ1-1; 9 nucleotides agree with TRBD1. The junction had 3 bases not matched to a gene; V was cut back by 1 base and J by 0 bases. From germline, CDR1 is GTSNPN and CDR2 SVGIG (reference sequence). CDR3 length equals 15 residues.

V is TRBV30 and J is TRBJ2-7; TRBD1 might be the D (5 bases). The germline gives CDR1 GTSNPN, CDR2 SVGIG (reference sequence). V lost 5 bases to trimming and J lost 2 bases, with 13 bases between them. CDR3 length equals 13 residues. CDR3 sequence reads: CAWRKDTTYEQYF. The CDR3 DNA reads TGTGCCTGGCGAAAGGACACTACCTACGAGCAGTACTTC.

This chain joins TRBV11-2 and TRBJ1-2; tentatively, D is TRBD1 (6 bases). The V end was cut by 3 bases, the J end by 4 bases, with 12 bases between. Germline CDR1 reads SGHAT; CDR2 reads FQNNGV. This CDR3 has 14 residues. The CDR3: CASSLPWGRYGYTF. CDR3 nucleotides: TGTGCCAGCAGCTTGCCTTGGGGGCGCTATGGCTACACCTTC.

The rearrangement uses TRBV4-3 and TRBJ2-1, with 7 bases fitting TRBD2. The CDR3 spans 15 residues. Germline V gene sequence: CDR1 LGHNA, CDR2 YSLEER. The ends lost 1 base at V and 4 bases at J; junction bases unmatched: 4. This chain's CDR3 is CASSQVSSGYNEQFF. The CDR3 DNA sequence: TGCGCCAGCAGCCAAGTGTCTAGCGGATACAATGAGCAGTTCTTC.

CDR3 sequence (DNA): TGTGCCAGCTCAGAGCAGGGTAGAGTCACTGAAGCTTTCTTT. This encodes CASSEQGRVTEAFF. The chain joins TRBV18 to TRBJ1-1, with TRBD1 as a possible D gene (5 bases). Deletions cut 5 bases from V and 4 bases from J, with 14 bases between. The V gene's germline CDR1 is KGHSH and CDR2 LQKENI. The CDR3 has 14 amino acids. The full variable domain, its missing parts supplied by reference TRBV18 and TRBJ1-1, is NAGVMQNPRHLVRRRGQEARLRCSPMKGHSHVYWYRQLPEEGLKFMVYLQKENIIDESGMPKERFSAEFPKEGPSILRIQQVVRGDSAAYFCASSEQGRVTEAFFGQGTRLTVV.

J is TRBJ2-5 and V is TRBV2; TRBD2 matches 7 bases. Germline V lookup: CDR1 SNHLY, CDR2 FYNNEI. The CDR3 runs to 13 residues. With V trimmed by 6 bases and J by 4 bases, 5 bases remained unmatched. CDR3 in amino acids: CASRGGRGETQYF. In nucleotides, the CDR3 is TGTGCCAGCAGGGGCGGGAGAGGAGAGACCCAGTACTTC.

The genes are TRBV5-1 and TRBJ2-2, with 7 bases that match TRBD2. This CDR3 contains 16 residues. V gave up 2 bases and J gave up 0 bases; unmatched junction bases: 4. The germline V gene has CDR1 SGHRS and CDR2 YFSETQ. CDR3 loop: CASSLMGLSNTGELFF. The CDR3 DNA follows: TGCGCCAGCAGCTTAATGGGACTATCGAACACCGGGGAGCTGTTTTTT.

V is TRBV7-9 and J is TRBJ2-1; 10 bases align to TRBD1. Germline CDR1 SEHNR, CDR2 FQNEAQ (reference sequence). J lost 4 bases, V lost 1 base, and 7 bases had no gene match. The CDR3 extends over 17 amino acids. The CDR3 spells CASSLVRQGAMYNEQFF. The CDR3 DNA follows: TGTGCCAGCAGCTTAGTACGACAGGGGGCGATGTACAATGAGCAGTTCTTC.

This clone was counted only a few times. The CDR3 loop is CASSSPAGTRYEQYF. The CDR3 DNA sequence: TGTGCCAGCAGTTCCCCAGCGGGGACACGGTACGAGCAGTACTTC. J is TRBJ2-7 and V is TRBV28; D may be TRBD2 (7 bases). V was clipped by 4 bases and J by 4 bases, with 17 bases between them. The CDR3 covers 15 residues. The V gene's germline CDR1 is MDHEN and CDR2 SYDVKM.

The CDR3 bases are TGTGCCAGCAGCTTAGGCCGACAGTACGAGCAGTACTTC. As protein: CASSLGRQYEQYF. The chain joins TRBV7-2 to TRBJ2-7; a possible D gene is TRBD1 (5 bases). In germline, CDR1 is SGHTA, CDR2 FQGNSA. CDR3 length: 13 residues. Deletions cut 1 base from V and 4 bases from J, with 8 bases between.

The V and J genes are TRBV6-4 and TRBJ1-2; TRBD1 is a possible D gene (6 bases). This CDR3 has 10 residues. Per germline, CDR1 MRHNA and CDR2 SNTAGT. CDR3 DNA: TGTGACGCGGCGGGGGGCGGCTACACCTTC. Its protein product is CDAAGGGYTF.

V usage is TRBV15 and J usage is TRBJ2-1, with 10 bases lining up with TRBD2. The trim removed 8 bases at V and 4 bases at J, leaving 5 bases unmatched. This CDR3 is 14 amino acids long. Germline V lookup: CDR1 LNHNV, CDR2 YYDKDF (reference sequence). CDR3 amino acids: CATGGTSDYNEQFF. CDR3 nucleotides: TGTGCCACCGGCGGGACTAGCGATTACAATGAGCAGTTCTTC.

The chain uses TRBV29-1 and TRBJ2-3; tentatively, D is TRBD2 (5 bases). CDR3 length equals 14 residues. The V end lost 6 bases, the J end lost 2 bases, and 15 bases lay between the germline ends. Germline lookup yields CDR1 SQVTM and CDR2 ANQGSEA. This CDR3 is CSVPRAGSTDTQYF. CDR3 nucleotide sequence: TGCAGCGTACCCCGGGCGGGCTCCACAGATACGCAGTATTTT.

There are a few counts of this clone. This rearrangement joins TRBV19 to TRBJ1-1, with D tentatively TRBD1 (5 bases). CDR1 LNHDA and CDR2 SQIVND come from the germline V gene (reference sequence). Trimming stripped 5 bases from V and 3 bases from J, with 10 bases between. The CDR3 is made up of 13 amino acids. CDR3 protein: CASSYGRDTEAFF. The CDR3 DNA follows: TGTGCCAGTAGTTATGGCAGGGACACTGAAGCTTTCTTT.

The chain carries TRBV5-1 and TRBJ2-7; 7 bases fit TRBD2. Germline CDR1 and CDR2: SGHRS and YFSETQ. J lost 7 bases, V lost 4 bases, and 14 bases had no gene match. The CDR3 loop spans 15 amino acids. CDR3 residues: CASSPETGLFTEQYF. Here the CDR3 DNA reads TGCGCCAGCAGCCCCGAAACGGGACTATTTACTGAGCAGTACTTC.

V and J are TRBV11-2 and TRBJ2-5; 8 bases are shared with TRBD2. The CDR3 runs to 16 residues. Trimming took 3 bases from V and 4 from J; bases not matched to a gene: 10. CDR1 SGHAT and CDR2 FQNNGV come from the germline V gene. CDR3 in amino acids: CASSFTGGPKGETQYF. Here the CDR3 DNA reads TGTGCCAGCAGCTTCACGGGGGGGCCTAAAGGAGAGACCCAGTACTTC.

This chain uses TRBV11-2 with TRBJ2-7; 9 bases fit TRBD2. From germline, CDR1 is SGHAT and CDR2 FQNNGV. The CDR3 runs 14 residues. V trimming: 3 bases; J trimming: 4 bases; junction bases outside the gene matches: 4. Here the CDR3 reads CASSFGGGAYEQYF. In DNA, the CDR3 is TGTGCCAGCAGCTTTGGCGGGGGGGCTTACGAGCAGTACTTC.

The chain joins TRBV4-1 to TRBJ1-5, with D possibly TRBD1 on 5 matching bases. Germline assignment: CDR1 MGHRA and CDR2 YSYEKL. V gave up 5 bases and J gave up 7 bases, with 9 bases separating them. The CDR3 has 12 amino acids. CDR3 protein: CASSGGGQPQHF. In DNA, the CDR3 is TGCGCCAGCAGCGGCGGGGGGCAGCCCCAGCATTTT.

The chain recombines TRBV28 with TRBJ1-5; TRBD1 matches 7 bases. In germline, CDR1 is MDHEN, CDR2 SYDVKM. J was trimmed by 6 bases and V by 1 base; bases with no gene match: 9. This CDR3 spans 16 amino acids. The CDR3 coding sequence is TGTGCCAGCAGTTTATCACGGAGGGGGCATCGTCAGCCCCAGCATTTT. Protein: CASSLSRRGHRQPQHF.

This chain links TRBV7-8 with TRBJ1-5; TRBD1 aligns across 8 bases. The length of the CDR3 is 17 residues. Germline CDR1 and CDR2: SGHVS and FQNEAQ. V shed 5 bases, J shed 7 bases, and the junction held 16 bases outside the gene matches. This CDR3 reads CASSARQGPGGIQPQHF. CDR3 bases: TGTGCCAGCAGCGCGCGACAGGGGCCCGGGGGTATCCAGCCCCAGCATTTT. Drawing the rest from reference TRBV7-8 and TRBJ1-5, the complete variable domain is GAGVSQSPRYKVAKRGQDVALRCDPISGHVSLFWYQQALGQGPEFLTYFQNEAQLDKSGLPSDRFFAERPEGSVSTLKIQRTQQEDSAVYLCASSARQGPGGIQPQHFGDGTRLSIL.

By frequency in the sample, this clone is medium-sized. The rearrangement joins TRBV7-2 to TRBJ1-5; weak D call: TRBD1 (6 bases). Germline CDR1 and CDR2: SGHTA and FQGNSA. The CDR3 extends over 16 amino acids. V lost 4 bases, J lost 0 bases, and 13 bases lay in between. The CDR3 loop is CASSSPDRDSNQPQHF. In nucleotides, the CDR3 is TGTGCCAGCAGCTCCCCGGACAGAGATAGCAATCAGCCCCAGCATTTT.

This clone came up a few times. The rearrangement joins TRBV7-9 to TRBJ2-1; possibly TRBD2 for D (7 bases). Germline V gives CDR1 SEHNR, CDR2 FQNEAQ (reference sequence). The CDR3 loop spans 19 amino acids. V was clipped by 2 bases and J by 2 bases, with 22 bases between them. The CDR3 sequence: CASSLSTAGAGVTYNEQFF. The DNA of the CDR3 is TGTGCCAGCAGCTTAAGCACCGCGGGGGCGGGGGTCACCTACAATGAGCAGTTCTTC. The whole variable domain, filled in from reference TRBV7-9 and TRBJ2-1, reads DTGVSQNPRHKITKRGQNVTFRCDPISEHNRLYWYRQTLGQGPEFLTYFQNEAQLEKSRLLSDRFSAERPKGSFSTLEIQRTEQGDSAMYLCASSLSTAGAGVTYNEQFFGPGTRLTVL.

This rearrangement joins TRBV19 to TRBJ2-1; 9 nucleotides agree with TRBD2. Unmatched junction bases numbered 15, after V lost 2 bases and J lost 7 bases. The germline CDR1 and CDR2 sequences are LNHDA and SQIVND (reference sequence). CDR3 length: 18 residues. The CDR3 reads CASSIPPSVAGAHNEQFF. The DNA of the CDR3 is TGTGCCAGTAGTATACCCCCTTCAGTAGCGGGAGCCCATAATGAGCAGTTCTTC. Using reference TRBV19 and TRBJ2-1 for the parts outside the CDR3, the full variable domain is DGGITQSPKYLFRKEGQNVTLSCEQNLNHDAMYWYRQDPGQGLRLIYYSQIVNDFQKGDIAEGYSVSREKKESFPLTVTSAQKNPTAFYLCASSIPPSVAGAHNEQFFGPGTRLTVL.

The J gene is TRBJ1-2, the V gene TRBV28, with D perhaps matching TRBD1 (6 bases). This CDR3 is 18 amino acids long. Trimming took 5 bases from V and 2 from J, leaving 24 bases between them. Germline V gene data show CDR1 as MDHEN and CDR2 as SYDVKM. The CDR3 loop reads CASSQPLPPDRKNYGYTF. The CDR3 bases are TGTGCCAGCAGTCAGCCCCTCCCTCCCGACAGGAAGAACTATGGCTACACCTTC.

On this clone itself: A read error may account for a junction end that differs from germline. This chain uses TRBV19 with TRBJ1-5, with D maybe TRBD1 (6 bases). Germline-derived CDR1 and CDR2 are LNHDA and SQIVND (reference sequence). The length of the CDR3 is 12 residues. The CDR3 loop reads CASSTSQGSENF. CDR3 sequence (DNA): TGTGCCAGTAGTACCTCCCAGGGGTCTGAGAACTTT.

V usage is TRBV5-1 and J usage is TRBJ1-1, with TRBD1 as a possible D gene (6 bases). Germline V gives CDR1 SGHRS, CDR2 YFSETQ. Trimming cost V 4 bases and J 1 base, with 8 bases left between them. There are 13 residues in the CDR3. The CDR3 reads CASSPQGNTEAFF. CDR3 bases: TGCGCCAGCAGCCCACAGGGGAACACTGAAGCTTTCTTT.

This chain connects TRBV27 to TRBJ2-1; 13 bases match TRBD2. The junction had 2 bases not matched to a gene; V was cut back by 0 bases and J by 6 bases. CDR3 length: 16 residues. Germline V lookup: CDR1 MNHEY, CDR2 SMNVEV (reference sequence). The CDR3: CASSLSWTSGSNEQFF. For the CDR3, the DNA is TGTGCCAGCAGTTTATCGTGGACTAGCGGGAGCAATGAGCAGTTCTTC.

The chain recombines TRBV7-9 with TRBJ1-1; the D is unclear. Germline CDR1 SEHNR, CDR2 FQNEAQ (reference sequence). Trimming took off 1 base at V and 4 bases at J, with 16 bases between the two ends. This CDR3 contains 16 residues. The DNA for the CDR3 is TGTGCCAGCAGCTTAGTCTCCAAAACTCGGGGCACTGAAGCTTTCTTT. Protein sequence: CASSLVSKTRGTEAFF.

This clone was counted between two and nine times. This chain links TRBV10-3 with TRBJ1-6, with D maybe TRBD1 (5 bases). The germline CDR1 and CDR2 sequences are ENHRY and SYGVKD. The CDR3 has 14 amino acids. Between the trimmed V and J ends, which lost 5 bases and 5 bases, there was a span of 10 bases. The CDR3 sequence: CAISRGEDNSPLHF. The CDR3 DNA is TGTGCCATCAGTCGGGGGGAGGATAATTCACCCCTCCACTTT.

V is TRBV7-9 and J is TRBJ1-2; 9 nucleotides align to TRBD1. The CDR3 length is 13 residues. Germline V gene lookup returns CDR1 SEHNR and CDR2 FQNEAQ (reference sequence). V shed 5 bases and J 4 bases; nucleotides not matched to a gene: 2. The CDR3: CASSPGQGYGYTF. CDR3 nucleotide sequence: TGTGCCAGCAGCCCGGGACAGGGCTATGGCTACACCTTC.